Described below is a single T cell receptor beta chain sequence and its context. This entry comes from a study of neoadjuvant anti-PD-1 for oral cavity cancer. Clones were sequenced by immunoSEQ multiplex PCR, and TCRdb holds only the in-frame ones, with some missing. Here the sample spans some 66,000 clones, around 82% being singletons. The germline CDR1 and CDR2 sequences are MNHEY and SMNVEV (reference sequence). V shed 2 bases, J shed 8 bases, and the junction held 2 bases outside the gene matches. The CDR3 totals 13 residues. This receptor was obtained from a person aged 35-79 years with oral cavity squamous cell carcinoma. The V call is TRBV27, the J call TRBJ1-4; 7 nucleotides agree with TRBD1. The source material was PBMCs, sampled before nivolumab (anti-PD-1) treatment. The CDR3 nucleotides are TGTGCCAGCAGTTTAAGAGGGGGCGAAAAACTGTTTTTT. Its translation: CASSLRGGEKLFF. Supplemented by reference TRBV27 and TRBJ1-4, the full variable domain reads EAQVTQNPRYLITVTGKKLTVTCSQNMNHEYMSWYRQDPGLGLRQIYYSMNVEVTDKGDVPEGYKVSRKEKRNFPLILESPSPNQTSLYFCASSLRGGEKLFFGSGTQLSVL.